This record concerns one TCR beta chain sequence. Its recognized antigen is unknown. No base qualities exist here, and no much larger clone lies one base off it. CD8 naive samples consisted of CD45RO-negative cells that were positively selected for CCR7, yielding a CD45RA+CCR7+ population without TemRA cells. The donors were healthy, HIV-negative adults with no recently reported acute infections or vaccinations. Every donor was a Caucasian adult living in Nashville, Tennessee, USA. Blood was collected by leukapheresis, and PBMCs were isolated by Ficoll-Histopaque density gradient centrifugation and then cryopreserved in liquid nitrogen vapor phase. Purity and quantity of every magnetically sorted T cell population were checked by analytical flow cytometry. Genomic DNA was isolated from each sorted fraction and quantified by UV absorbance on a Nanodrop 2000c. This record belongs to a study of shared clonotypes between healthy human individuals (dated by TCRdb to 2018 to 2020). Study-wide context: The cohort comprised a couple of women and three men aged 18 to 49 years. Per donor, three plates each were used for CD4 naive and CD4 memory, two for CD8 naive, and one for CD8 memory. The study deeply sequenced blood TCR repertoires of about 5 healthy adults to estimate repertoire size and the extent of clonotype sharing between individuals. Different laboratories and diverse techniques were used to prepare libraries and sequence TCR repertoires, to increase sequencing depth and limit assay-specific biases. Per donor, leukapheresis produced somewhere between about 0.94 and 9 billion PBMCs. On the study overall, not on this receptor specifically: Sampling was restricted to blood, and TCR repertoires in tissues likely differ from the TCR repertoires found in blood. Even with the large sequencing depth, rarefaction of the sorted-subset datasets indicated that sequencing was incomplete. When a handful of donors were compared, the shared fraction of clonotypes was about 5.2% for naive CD4, 3.5% to 4% for naive CD8, 2.3% for memory CD4, and 0.35% to 0.5% for memory CD8. Estimated clonotype richness was generally larger for naive than for memory subsets. Higher generation probabilities were observed for clonotypes shared by all four sorted-subset donors than for non-shared clonotypes. Because the study included only a small number of donors, the genetic and exposure-history diversity represented was limited. Based on pairwise subsampling, the degree of clonotype sharing among donors was expected to be affected by sequencing depth.

Using the deep immunoSEQ assay, multiplex PCR amplified TCR CDR3 regions from genomic DNA. For each cell subset, the extracted genomic DNA was distributed evenly across all wells of several immunoSEQ 96-well plates, and each plate served as one replicate. Each replicate PCR for sorted subsets received about 210 ng genomic DNA, equal to about 29,000 T cell genomes. Purified libraries were measured with a Qubit 3.0 fluorometer, size-checked on a Bioanalyzer 2100, and measured again with the KAPA Library Quantification kit. A separate single-read 150-cycle Illumina NextSeq 550 flow cell was used to sequence each immunoSEQ 96-well plate. As for how the authors treated the data: The immunoSEQ output contained only junctional sequences without quality scores, so filtering could not match that applied to full-length reads. To assign V/J genes and CDR3, sequences were annotated against IMGT germline references using PyIR, a Python wrapper for IgBLAST v1.9. Reads with weak V/J assignments (E-value above 1e-6), missing CDR3, stop codons, out-of-frame junctions, or ambiguous translated residues were removed. V3J clonotypes were defined as sequences sharing the same inferred V gene, J gene, and CDR3 amino acid sequence. To compute the percentage overlap between repertoires, the number of shared unique clonotypes was divided by the size of the smaller repertoire. Repertoire richness was assessed with RTK rarefaction, the Chao1 estimator, and Recon v2.1 estimates of unobserved clonotypes. Generation probabilities for all TCRbeta clonotypes obtained by the gDNA method from four donors were computed using OLGA. TCRdb holds this immuneACCESS table with in-frame rearrangements only. Some clones are missing; in checked studies, unresolved V genes explain under half, and the rest has no known cause. The D gene and trimming were derived from the DNA, and the V and J assignments and clone size from that table. The sample includes 2 million to 2.5 million clones, with roughly 91% observed a single time. Of the sample, about 1.5% is held by the ten largest clones.

V and J are trimmed by 2 bases and 4 bases, and the gene matches miss 20 bases of the junction. The CDR3 sequence holds 20 residues, the cysteine and phenylalanine included. Of all the DNA, just the CDR3 is kept, 60 bases in frame from base 1. Looking up the germline V gene yields CDR1 MGHRA and CDR2 YSYEKL. The material sequenced was naive CD8+ T cells from PBMCs. Read against the paper, the sample's cell subset or site label means: CD45RA+CCR7+. The sequence derives from a man aged 18 to 29 in good health. Some clones in this sample may be carry-over from other donors' samples. The chain is encoded by TRBV4-1 joined to TRBJ2-3, and 8 junctional nucleotides match TRBD1. The DNA is TGCGCCAGCAGCCAAATCGCCCAGGGGGCTAGCCCTATTGGCCCAGATACGCAGTATTTT. It translates to CASSQIAQGASPIGPDTQYF.